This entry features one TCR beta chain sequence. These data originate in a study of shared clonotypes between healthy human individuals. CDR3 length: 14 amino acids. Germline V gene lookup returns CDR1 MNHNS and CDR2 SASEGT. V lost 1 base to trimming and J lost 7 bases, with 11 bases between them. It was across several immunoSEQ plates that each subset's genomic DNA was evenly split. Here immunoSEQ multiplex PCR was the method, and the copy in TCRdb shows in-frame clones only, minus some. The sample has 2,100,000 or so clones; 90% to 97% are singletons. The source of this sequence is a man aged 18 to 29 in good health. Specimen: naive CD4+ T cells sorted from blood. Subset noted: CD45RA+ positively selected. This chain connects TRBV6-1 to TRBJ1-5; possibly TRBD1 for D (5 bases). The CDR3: CASSEVMGRQPQHF. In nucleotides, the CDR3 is TGTGCCAGCAGTGAAGTTATGGGGCGCCAGCCCCAGCATTTT.